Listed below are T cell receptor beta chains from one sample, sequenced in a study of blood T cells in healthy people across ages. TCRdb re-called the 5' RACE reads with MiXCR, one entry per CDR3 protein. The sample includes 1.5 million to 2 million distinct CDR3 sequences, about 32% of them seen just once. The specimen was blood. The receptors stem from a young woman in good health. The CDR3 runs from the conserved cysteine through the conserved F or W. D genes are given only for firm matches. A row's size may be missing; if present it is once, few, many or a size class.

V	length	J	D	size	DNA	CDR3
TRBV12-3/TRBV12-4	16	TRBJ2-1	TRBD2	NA	TGTGCCAGCAGTCTCAGCGGGACTAGCGGGGACAATGAGCAGTTCTTC	CASSLSGTSGDNEQFF
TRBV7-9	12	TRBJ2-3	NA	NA	TGTGCCAGCAGCCCCAACAGCAATACGCAGTATTTT	CASSPNSNTQYF
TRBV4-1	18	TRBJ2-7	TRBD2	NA	TGCGCCAGCAGCCAAGAGAGCATGGTACGGGAGGGAGGATACGAGCAGTACTTC	CASSQESMVREGGYEQYF
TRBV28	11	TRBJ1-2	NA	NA	TGTGCCAGCAGTGGGAGGTATGGCTACACCTTC	CASSGRYGYTF
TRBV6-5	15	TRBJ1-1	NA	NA	TGTGCCAGCAGTTACTCACAGGGACTGAACACTGAAACTTTCTTT	CASSYSQGLNTETFF
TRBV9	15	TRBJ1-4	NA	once	TGTGCCAGCAGCATAGAGGATGGGGCGAATGAAAAACTGTTTTTT	CASSIEDGANEKLFF
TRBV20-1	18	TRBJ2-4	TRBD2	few	TGCAGTGCTAGCCGTACCCCTCTAGCGGGAGTGGGCAAAAACATTCAGTACTTC	CSASRTPLAGVGKNIQYF
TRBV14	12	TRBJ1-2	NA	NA	TGTGCCAGCAGCCCCTCCGGGGGGGCTTGCACCTTC	CASSPSGGACTF
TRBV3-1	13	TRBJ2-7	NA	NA	TGTGCCAGCAGCCAAGCGCAGGTCCACGAGCAGTACTTC	CASSQAQVHEQYF
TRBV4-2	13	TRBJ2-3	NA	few	TGTGCCAGCAGCCAATCGGCCCGGGACACGCAGTATTTT	CASSQSARDTQYF
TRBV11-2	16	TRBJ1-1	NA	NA	TGTGCCAGCAGCTTAGGTTTCGGGGGACTGAACACTGAAGCTTTCTTT	CASSLGFGGLNTEAFF
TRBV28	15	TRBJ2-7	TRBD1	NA	TGTGCCAGCAAAGCAGGGACAGGGATCTCCTACGAGCAGTACTTC	CASKAGTGISYEQYF
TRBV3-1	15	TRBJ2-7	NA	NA	TGTGCCAGCAGCCAGGGCGCGAGGCCCTCCTACGAGCAGTACTTC	CASSQGARPSYEQYF
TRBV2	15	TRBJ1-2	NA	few	TGTGCCAGCAGGGACCGGGCTCTGGGACCCTATGGCTACACCTTC	CASRDRALGPYGYTF
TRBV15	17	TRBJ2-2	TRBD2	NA	TGTGCCACCAGCACCGAACGCGGGGGGATTTACACCGGGGAGCTGTTTTTT	CATSTERGGIYTGELFF
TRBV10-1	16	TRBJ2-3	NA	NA	TGCGCCAGCAGTGAGGGGGACCCTGAAGGCACAGATACGCAGTATTTT	CASSEGDPEGTDTQYF
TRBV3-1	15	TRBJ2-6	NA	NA	TGTGCCAGCAGCCAACTAGGGGACGGGGCCAACGTCCTGACTTTC	CASSQLGDGANVLTF
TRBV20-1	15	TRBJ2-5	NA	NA	TGCAGTGCTACCCTCACCCGAGGCCAGGGGGAGACCCAGTACTTC	CSATLTRGQGETQYF
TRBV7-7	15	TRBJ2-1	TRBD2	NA	TGTGCCAGCAGCTCCGAGCGGGGGGGCTGCAATGAGCAGTTCTTC	CASSSERGGCNEQFF
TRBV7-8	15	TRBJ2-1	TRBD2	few	TGTGCCAGCAGCTTCAGAGCGGGAGGGAACAATGAGCAGTTCTTC	CASSFRAGGNNEQFF
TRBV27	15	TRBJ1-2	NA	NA	TGTGCCAGCAGTTTATCTATCGAGGTCAACTATGGCTACACCTTC	CASSLSIEVNYGYTF
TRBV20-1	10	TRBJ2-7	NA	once	TGCAGTCGTGGTCGCGCCGAGCAGTACTTC	CSRGRAEQYF
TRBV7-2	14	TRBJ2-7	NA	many	TGTGCCAGCAGCTTAGGCGCGCCCCCCTACGAGCAGTACTTC	CASSLGAPPYEQYF
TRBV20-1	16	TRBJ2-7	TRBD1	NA	TGCAGTGCTAGCCTCCCCCGGGACAGGGTAACCTACGAGCAGTACTTC	CSASLPRDRVTYEQYF
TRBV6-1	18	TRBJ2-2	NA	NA	TGTGCCAGCAGTGAAGCGGGATTGGGCAGCATGAACACCGGGGAGCGGTTTTTT	CASSEAGLGSMNTGERFF
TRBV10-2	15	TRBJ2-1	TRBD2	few	TGCGCCAGCAGGTCCGGGACTAGCGTTTACAATGAGCAGTTCTTC	CASRSGTSVYNEQFF
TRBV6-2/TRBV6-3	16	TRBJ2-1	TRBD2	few	TGTGCCAGCAGCTACAGACTAGCGGGAGGGCCCAATGAGCAGTTCTTC	CASSYRLAGGPNEQFF
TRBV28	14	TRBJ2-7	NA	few	TGTGCCACCACCTCTTTCCGGGGGATGGGTGAGCAGTACTTC	CATTSFRGMGEQYF
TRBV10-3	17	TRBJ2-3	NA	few	TGTGCCATCAGTGGGACATCGGTGTCACGAAACACAGATACGCAGTATTTT	CAISGTSVSRNTDTQYF
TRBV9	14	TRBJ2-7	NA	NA	TGTGCCAGCAGCGTAGCGGATAGCTCCTACGAGCAGTACTTC	CASSVADSSYEQYF
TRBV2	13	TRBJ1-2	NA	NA	TGTGCCAGCAGTGAGTCAAGGTGGGAGGGCTACACCTTC	CASSESRWEGYTF
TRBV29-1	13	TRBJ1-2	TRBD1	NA	TGCAGCGTCGGGACAGGGGTCGACTATGGCTACACCTTC	CSVGTGVDYGYTF
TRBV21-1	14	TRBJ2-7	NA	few	TGTGCCAGCAGCACTGCGACAGGGTTTCACGAGCAGTACTTC	CASSTATGFHEQYF
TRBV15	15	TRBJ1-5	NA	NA	TGTGCCACCAGCAGAGATAGGGGCCAGGGTCAGCCCCAGCATTTT	CATSRDRGQGQPQHF
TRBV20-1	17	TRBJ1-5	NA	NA	TGCAGTGCTAGAGATGGCGGGAGGCCAGCTTTAGGTCAGCCCCAGCATTTT	CSARDGGRPALGQPQHF
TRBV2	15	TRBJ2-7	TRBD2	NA	TGTGCCAGCGGGCTAGCGGGGGCCCCCTACTACGAGCAGTACTTC	CASGLAGAPYYEQYF
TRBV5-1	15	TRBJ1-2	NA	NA	TGCGCCAGCAGCGCGAACCCCGGGCAGCCCTATGGCTACACCTTC	CASSANPGQPYGYTF
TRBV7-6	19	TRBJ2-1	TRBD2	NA	TGTGCCGGCAGCTTAGCTCCAGCGGGGGCTACGAGCTCCTACAATGAGCGGTTCTTC	CAGSLAPAGATSSYNERFF
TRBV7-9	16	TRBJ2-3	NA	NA	TGTGCCAGCAGCTCGGTGTGGGCCTCATTACACGTTACGCAGTATTTT	CASSSVWASLHVTQYF
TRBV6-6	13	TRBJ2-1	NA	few	TGTGCCAGCAGTTACCCGGGACTTCTGGTGCAGTTCTTC	CASSYPGLLVQFF
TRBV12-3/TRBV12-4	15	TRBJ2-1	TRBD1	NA	TGTGCCAGCAGTTCGTGGACAGGGGGCGCAGATGAGCAGTTCTTC	CASSSWTGGADEQFF
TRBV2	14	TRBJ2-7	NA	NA	TGTGCCAGCAGGGAATCGGGCCTAAACTACGAGCAGTACTTC	CASRESGLNYEQYF
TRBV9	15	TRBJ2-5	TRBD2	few	TGTGCCAGCAGCGTAAGCGGGGGGAAGGGGGAGACCCAGTACTTC	CASSVSGGKGETQYF
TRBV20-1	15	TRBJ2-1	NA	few	TGCAGTGCTAGAGATCTCGCGGTCACCTACAATGAGCAGTTCTTC	CSARDLAVTYNEQFF
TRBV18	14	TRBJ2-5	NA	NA	TGTGCCAGCCCACCGAAGAGCAACCAAGAGACCCAGTACTTC	CASPPKSNQETQYF
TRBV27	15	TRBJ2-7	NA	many	TGTGCCAGCAGTGAACAGGGACCCTACTCCTACGAGCAGTACTTC	CASSEQGPYSYEQYF
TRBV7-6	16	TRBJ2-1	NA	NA	TGTGCCAGCAGCCTTTTAGCGGCTACCTCCTACAATGAGCAGTTCTTC	CASSLLAATSYNEQFF
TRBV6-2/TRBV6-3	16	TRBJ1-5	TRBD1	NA	TGTGCCAGCAGTTCGGGACAGAAAAGGAACAATCAGCCCCAGCATTTT	CASSSGQKRNNQPQHF
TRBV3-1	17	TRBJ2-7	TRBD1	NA	TGTGCCAGCAGCCATGCGACAGGGAGCGTCTCCGGGTACGAGCAGTACTTC	CASSHATGSVSGYEQYF
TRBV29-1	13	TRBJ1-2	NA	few	TGCAGCGTTGAGCCACAAGACAACTATGGCTACACCTTC	CSVEPQDNYGYTF
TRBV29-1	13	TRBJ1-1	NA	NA	TGCAGCGTTTACTTGACAGAGAACACTGAAGCTTTCTTT	CSVYLTENTEAFF
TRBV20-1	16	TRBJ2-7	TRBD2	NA	TGCAGTGCTTGGAACCCGACTAGCGGGGGAAACTACGAGCAGTACTTC	CSAWNPTSGGNYEQYF
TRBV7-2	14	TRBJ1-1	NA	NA	TGTGCCAGCAGCTTAGTTGACGGGGGGGATGAAGCTTTCTTT	CASSLVDGGDEAFF
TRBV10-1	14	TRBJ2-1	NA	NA	TGCGCCAGCAGTGAGTCAAGGAGAGACAATGAGCAGTTCTTC	CASSESRRDNEQFF